This T cell receptor beta chain was retrieved from a study of molecular identifiers for immune sequencing clone quantification. The study's findings and limits: Beyond 20 RNA copies, clones held over 99% of effector molecules, compared with under 1% in naive cells. Some 970,000 naive cells reportedly did not prevent detection of spiked Jurkat TCR RNA from one cell.

This clonotype was counted many times. Its antigen remains unknown. TCRdb used MiXCR to reprocess the PCR reads, holding one entry per CDR3 protein. The data hold more than 450,000 distinct CDR3 sequences, with less than 30% observed a single time. CDR1 SGDLS and CDR2 YYNGEE come from the germline V gene. The CDR3 is made up of 14 amino acids. Trimming removed 0 bases from V and 6 bases from J; junction bases left unmatched: 3. This chain connects TRBV9 to TRBJ1-5, with 7 bases lining up with TRBD1. The sequenced sample consisted of naive CD8+ T cells from blood, with Jurkat cell RNA spiked in. Subset specified: FACS-sorted CD8+CD4-CCR7+CD45RA+ naive T cells. This receptor was taken from a human donor in good health. Some libraries in this study had Jurkat cell RNA spiked in. The CDR3: CASSVARQGQPQHF. In DNA form, the CDR3 reads TGTGCCAGCAGCGTAGCCCGACAGGGTCAGCCCCAGCATTTT. Looking up the rest from reference TRBV9 and TRBJ1-5 gives the full variable domain: DSGVTQTPKHLITATGQRVTLRCSPRSGDLSVYWYQQSLDQGLQFLIQYYNGEERAKGNILERFSAQQFPDLHSELNLSSLELGDSALYFCASSVARQGQPQHFGDGTRLSIL.